This is a list of T cell receptor beta chains from one sample in a study of cytomegalovirus exposure and HLA in healthy donors. Clones were read by immunoSEQ multiplex PCR, and TCRdb kept only the in-frame ones, dropping some. The sample includes under 200,000 clones, more than 75% of them seen just once. The sample was PBMCs. The receptors here all came from a girl between 5 and 17 years old in good health and CMV-seropositive. The CDR3 runs from the conserved cysteine through the conserved F or W. Each record gives: D gene, V gene, clone size, J gene, CDR3 protein, CDR3 DNA. A D gene is named only where the DNA matches it firmly. For some rows the clone size is stated as once, few or many, or as a class when expanded; others skip it.

D gene: TRBD2; V gene: TRBV11-3; clone size: -; J gene: TRBJ2-2; CDR3 protein: CASSPPSGSGELFF; CDR3 DNA: TGTGCCAGCAGCCCACCTAGCGGGAGCGGGGAGCTGTTTTTT
D gene: -; V gene: TRBV9; clone size: -; J gene: TRBJ1-4; CDR3 protein: CASSPRAGYNEKLFF; CDR3 DNA: TGTGCCAGCAGCCCCCGGGCAGGGTACAATGAAAAACTGTTTTTT
D gene: TRBD1; V gene: TRBV6-6; clone size: -; J gene: TRBJ2-3; CDR3 protein: CASSNPGGSILDTQYF; CDR3 DNA: TGTGCCAGCAGTAATCCAGGGGGATCCATCTTGGATACGCAGTATTTT
D gene: -; V gene: TRBV5-1; clone size: -; J gene: TRBJ1-1; CDR3 protein: CASSLALYTEAFF; CDR3 DNA: TGCGCCAGCAGCTTGGCCCTATACACTGAAGCTTTCTTT
D gene: -; V gene: TRBV5-1; clone size: -; J gene: TRBJ2-2; CDR3 protein: CASSLNPPQASTGELFF; CDR3 DNA: TGCGCCAGCAGCTTGAATCCGCCTCAGGCGAGCACCGGGGAGCTGTTTTTT
D gene: TRBD2; V gene: TRBV7-3; clone size: -; J gene: TRBJ2-2; CDR3 protein: CASRGPGGPGELFF; CDR3 DNA: TGTGCCAGCAGGGGGCCGGGGGGGCCCGGGGAGCTGTTTTTT
D gene: -; V gene: TRBV29-1; clone size: -; J gene: TRBJ2-2; CDR3 protein: CSVAGPSNTGELFF; CDR3 DNA: TGCAGCGTTGCTGGGCCATCGAACACCGGGGAGCTGTTTTTT
D gene: -; V gene: TRBV28; clone size: -; J gene: TRBJ2-1; CDR3 protein: CAITGTRNNEQFF; CDR3 DNA: TGTGCCATTACAGGGACGAGGAACAATGAGCAGTTCTTC
D gene: TRBD2; V gene: TRBV29-1; clone size: -; J gene: TRBJ2-7; CDR3 protein: CSSLAGDSYEQYF; CDR3 DNA: TGCAGCTCGCTAGCGGGGGACTCCTACGAGCAGTACTTC
D gene: -; V gene: TRBV11-2; clone size: once; J gene: TRBJ1-2; CDR3 protein: CASSSGDRRPNYGYTF; CDR3 DNA: TGTGCCAGCAGCTCCGGAGACAGGAGACCTAACTATGGCTACACCTTC
D gene: -; V gene: TRBV13; clone size: -; J gene: TRBJ1-1; CDR3 protein: CASSLGLQRVEAFF; CDR3 DNA: TGTGCCAGCAGCTTAGGCCTCCAACGGGTTGAAGCTTTCTTT
D gene: -; V gene: TRBV4-1; clone size: -; J gene: TRBJ2-7; CDR3 protein: CASSQELRSYEYF; CDR3 DNA: TGCGCCAGCAGCCAGGAGCTGAGGTCATATGAGTACTTC
D gene: -; V gene: TRBV4-1; clone size: few; J gene: TRBJ2-1; CDR3 protein: CASSPLATGGSLVYNEQFF; CDR3 DNA: TGCGCCAGCAGCCCATTAGCGACGGGGGGCTCTCTGGTCTACAATGAGCAGTTCTTC
D gene: -; V gene: TRBV9; clone size: -; J gene: TRBJ1-5; CDR3 protein: CASSVSWGEQPQHF; CDR3 DNA: TGTGCCAGCAGCGTAAGTTGGGGAGAACAGCCCCAGCATTTT
D gene: TRBD1; V gene: TRBV5-1; clone size: once; J gene: TRBJ1-1; CDR3 protein: CASSWGTGGDTEAFF; CDR3 DNA: TGCGCCAGCAGCTGGGGGACAGGGGGCGATACTGAAGCTTTCTTT
D gene: -; V gene: TRBV6-5; clone size: -; J gene: TRBJ1-1; CDR3 protein: CASSYSLGLEAFF; CDR3 DNA: TGTGCCAGCAGTTACTCGTTGGGACTTGAAGCTTTCTTT
D gene: TRBD2; V gene: TRBV4-3; clone size: once; J gene: TRBJ2-7; CDR3 protein: CASSQGGGSSYEQYF; CDR3 DNA: TGCGCCAGCAGCCAAGGCGGCGGGAGCTCCTACGAGCAGTACTTC
D gene: TRBD1; V gene: TRBV11-3; clone size: few; J gene: TRBJ2-1; CDR3 protein: CASSIRTGGNNEQFF; CDR3 DNA: TGTGCCAGCAGCATCCGGACAGGGGGGAACAATGAGCAGTTCTTC
D gene: -; V gene: TRBV10-1; clone size: -; J gene: TRBJ2-1; CDR3 protein: CASSESGDTSYNEQFF; CDR3 DNA: TGCGCCAGCAGTGAGTCTGGCGACACGAGCTACAATGAGCAGTTCTTC
D gene: -; V gene: TRBV4-3; clone size: -; J gene: TRBJ2-3; CDR3 protein: CASSQESPGDADTQYF; CDR3 DNA: TGCGCCAGCAGCCAAGAATCTCCAGGGGATGCAGATACGCAGTATTTT
D gene: TRBD1; V gene: TRBV30; clone size: few; J gene: TRBJ1-4; CDR3 protein: CAWETGGVEKLFF; CDR3 DNA: TGTGCCTGGGAGACAGGGGGGGTTGAAAAACTGTTTTTT
D gene: -; V gene: TRBV28; clone size: -; J gene: TRBJ2-5; CDR3 protein: CASSLFSGVGGETQYF; CDR3 DNA: TGTGCCAGCAGTTTATTTTCCGGGGTGGGCGGAGAGACCCAGTACTTC
D gene: -; V gene: TRBV11-2; clone size: -; J gene: TRBJ2-3; CDR3 protein: CASSLVGSGIAVTDTQYF; CDR3 DNA: TGTGCCAGCAGCTTAGTTGGAAGCGGAATAGCGGTTACAGATACGCAGTATTTT
D gene: -; V gene: TRBV5-6; clone size: -; J gene: TRBJ2-5; CDR3 protein: CASSPQGLETQYF; CDR3 DNA: TGTGCCAGCAGCCCGCAGGGACTAGAGACCCAGTACTTC
D gene: -; V gene: TRBV7-2; clone size: once; J gene: TRBJ2-2; CDR3 protein: CASSLPLRGRGRWPGELFF; CDR3 DNA: TGTGCCAGCAGCTTACCCCTGCGTGGGCGGGGTCGGTGGCCCGGGGAGCTGTTTTTT
D gene: -; V gene: TRBV7-7; clone size: few; J gene: TRBJ2-1; CDR3 protein: CASSLDEGNEQFF; CDR3 DNA: TGTGCTAGCAGCTTAGACGAGGGCAATGAGCAGTTCTTC
D gene: -; V gene: TRBV7-6; clone size: -; J gene: TRBJ1-1; CDR3 protein: CASSRPQGLNTEAFF; CDR3 DNA: TGTGCCAGCAGTCGACCCCAGGGGTTGAACACTGAAGCTTTCTTT
D gene: -; V gene: TRBV28; clone size: -; J gene: TRBJ2-1; CDR3 protein: CASSLGRPNEQFF; CDR3 DNA: TGTGCCAGCAGTTTAGGGAGGCCAAATGAGCAGTTCTTC
D gene: TRBD2; V gene: TRBV9; clone size: -; J gene: TRBJ2-1; CDR3 protein: CASSVGGGKYNEQFF; CDR3 DNA: TGTGCCAGCAGCGTAGGCGGGGGAAAATACAATGAGCAGTTCTTC
D gene: TRBD2; V gene: TRBV7-3; clone size: -; J gene: TRBJ2-1; CDR3 protein: CASRAASGQYNEQFF; CDR3 DNA: TGTGCCAGCAGGGCCGCTAGCGGACAATACAATGAGCAGTTCTTC
D gene: -; V gene: TRBV13; clone size: -; J gene: TRBJ2-5; CDR3 protein: CASKSQGRLETQYF; CDR3 DNA: TGTGCCAGTAAATCGCAGGGCCGGTTAGAGACCCAGTACTTC
D gene: TRBD1; V gene: TRBV10-3; clone size: -; J gene: TRBJ1-5; CDR3 protein: CARYRGYQPQHF; CDR3 DNA: TGTGCCAGGTACAGGGGGTATCAGCCCCAGCATTTT
D gene: TRBD1; V gene: TRBV4-3; clone size: -; J gene: TRBJ1-5; CDR3 protein: CASSQDGDRVGDQPQHF; CDR3 DNA: TGCGCCAGCAGCCAAGATGGGGACAGGGTGGGTGATCAGCCCCAGCATTTT
D gene: -; V gene: TRBV5-5; clone size: -; J gene: TRBJ2-3; CDR3 protein: CASIREKGTDTQYF; CDR3 DNA: TGTGCCAGCATTCGGGAGAAGGGGACAGATACGCAGTATTTT
D gene: TRBD2; V gene: TRBV7-2; clone size: once; J gene: TRBJ2-2; CDR3 protein: CASSPSSGNTGELFF; CDR3 DNA: TGTGCCAGCAGCCCCTCTAGCGGTAACACCGGGGAGCTGTTTTTT
D gene: -; V gene: TRBV2; clone size: -; J gene: TRBJ2-5; CDR3 protein: CASSEARPGIETQYF; CDR3 DNA: TGTGCCAGCAGTGAAGCGCGGCCGGGTATTGAGACCCAGTACTTC
D gene: TRBD1; V gene: TRBV25-1; clone size: -; J gene: TRBJ1-2; CDR3 protein: CASSGVAGTGVHYGYTF; CDR3 DNA: TGTGCCAGCAGTGGAGTCGCCGGGACAGGGGTTCATTATGGCTACACCTTC
D gene: TRBD1; V gene: TRBV5-1; clone size: -; J gene: TRBJ2-5; CDR3 protein: CASSLIPGQGETQYF; CDR3 DNA: TGCGCCAGCAGCTTAATCCCGGGACAGGGAGAGACCCAGTACTTC
D gene: -; V gene: TRBV2; clone size: -; J gene: TRBJ1-5; CDR3 protein: CASSEAHVLQGNQPQHF; CDR3 DNA: TGTGCCAGCAGTGAAGCGCATGTGCTTCAGGGCAATCAGCCCCAGCATTTT
D gene: -; V gene: TRBV27; clone size: once; J gene: TRBJ1-3; CDR3 protein: CASSFTAGGNTIYF; CDR3 DNA: TGTGCCAGCAGTTTTACGGCAGGCGGAAACACCATATATTTT
D gene: TRBD1; V gene: TRBV28; clone size: few; J gene: TRBJ2-7; CDR3 protein: CASTSTPGQTSYEQYF; CDR3 DNA: TGTGCCAGCACGTCTACACCGGGACAGACTTCCTACGAGCAGTACTTC
D gene: -; V gene: TRBV7-6; clone size: -; J gene: TRBJ2-3; CDR3 protein: CASSWRADTDTQYF; CDR3 DNA: TGTGCCAGCAGCTGGAGGGCTGACACAGATACGCAGTATTTT
D gene: -; V gene: TRBV11-2; clone size: once; J gene: TRBJ2-1; CDR3 protein: CASSLPGTYNEQFF; CDR3 DNA: TGTGCCAGCAGCTTACCAGGGACCTACAATGAGCAGTTCTTC
D gene: TRBD2; V gene: TRBV6-1; clone size: -; J gene: TRBJ2-5; CDR3 protein: CASSGEGGETQYF; CDR3 DNA: TGTGCCAGCAGTGGGGAGGGTGGGGAGACCCAGTACTTC
D gene: TRBD1; V gene: TRBV5-4; clone size: -; J gene: TRBJ1-1; CDR3 protein: CASSTPTGGTEAFF; CDR3 DNA: TGTGCCAGCAGCACTCCAACAGGGGGCACTGAAGCTTTCTTT
D gene: TRBD2; V gene: TRBV30; clone size: -; J gene: TRBJ2-3; CDR3 protein: CAWTLAGAVDTQYF; CDR3 DNA: TGTGCCTGGACATTAGCGGGAGCCGTGGATACGCAGTATTTT